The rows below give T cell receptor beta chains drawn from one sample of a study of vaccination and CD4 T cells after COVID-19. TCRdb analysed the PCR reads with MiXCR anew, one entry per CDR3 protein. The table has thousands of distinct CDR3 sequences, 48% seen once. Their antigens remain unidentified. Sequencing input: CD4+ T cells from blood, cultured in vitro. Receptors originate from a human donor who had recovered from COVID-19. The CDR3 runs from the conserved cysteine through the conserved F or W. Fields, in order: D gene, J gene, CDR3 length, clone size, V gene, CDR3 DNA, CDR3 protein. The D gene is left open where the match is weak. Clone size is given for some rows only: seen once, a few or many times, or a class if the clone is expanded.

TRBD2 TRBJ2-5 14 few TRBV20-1 TGCAGTGCTATCTCGACTAGCGGGGTGGAGACCCAGTACTTC CSAISTSGVETQYF
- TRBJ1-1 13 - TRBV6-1 TGTGCCAGCTCGAGTCGACAGCAACCCGAAGCTTTCTTT CASSSRQQPEAFF
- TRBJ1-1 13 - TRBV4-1 TGCGCCAGCAGCCAAGTCGCGGTAGCACCAGCTTTCTTT CASSQVAVAPAFF
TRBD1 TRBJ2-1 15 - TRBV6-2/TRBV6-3 TGTGCCAGCAGGCCCGGGCAGGGGGCCTACAATGAGCAGTTCTTC CASRPGQGAYNEQFF
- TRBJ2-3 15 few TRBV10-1 TGCGCCAGCAGTGATCTAGCCGGGGCGGCAGATACGCAGTATTTT CASSDLAGAADTQYF
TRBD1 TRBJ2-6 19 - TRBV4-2 TGTGCCAGCAGCCAAGATGGTGGACAGGGACTCTCTGGGGCCAACGTCCTGACTTTC CASSQDGGQGLSGANVLTF
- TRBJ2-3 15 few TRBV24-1 TGTGCCACCAGTGTCGGGTCCCCTCAAACAGATACGCAGTATTTT CATSVGSPQTDTQYF
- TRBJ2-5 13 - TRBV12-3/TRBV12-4 TGTGCCAGCAGTTTTTCAGCCCAAGAGACCCAGTACTTC CASSFSAQETQYF
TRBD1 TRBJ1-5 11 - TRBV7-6 TGTGCCAGCAGCTCCGGACAGGTCTTACATTTT CASSSGQVLHF
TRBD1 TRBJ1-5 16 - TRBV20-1 TGCAGTGCTAGTAACCAGGGGGCTGATAGCAATCAGCCCCAGCATTTT CSASNQGADSNQPQHF
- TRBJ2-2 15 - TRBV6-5 TGTGCCAGCAGTTACTTAGGGGTGTTGGCCGGGGAGCTGTTTTTT CASSYLGVLAGELFF
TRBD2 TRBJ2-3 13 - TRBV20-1 TGCAGTGCTGAGCGGGGGGGCACAGATACGCAGTATTTT CSAERGGTDTQYF
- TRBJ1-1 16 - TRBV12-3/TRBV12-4 TGTGCCAGCAGTTTAGAGGGGGACATTCGAGGGACAGAAGCTTTCTTT CASSLEGDIRGTEAFF
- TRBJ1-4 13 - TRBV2 TGTGCCAGCCACGCAGGGACGGGTGAAAAACTGTTTTTT CASHAGTGEKLFF
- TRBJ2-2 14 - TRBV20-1 TGCAGTGCTAGCCGGGGCGATACAACCGGGGAGCTGTTTTTT CSASRGDTTGELFF
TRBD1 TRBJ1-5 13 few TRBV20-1 TGCAGTGCTAGGGCAGGGGGAAATCAGCCCCAGCATTTT CSARAGGNQPQHF
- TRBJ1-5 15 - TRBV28 TGTGCCAGCAGTTCCCATGACAGGTTTTTGCAGCCCCAGCATTTT CASSSHDRFLQPQHF
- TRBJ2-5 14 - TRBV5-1 TGCGCCAGCAGCTTGGCACTCGCGCAAGAGACCCAGTACTTC CASSLALAQETQYF
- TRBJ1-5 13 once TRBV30 TGTGCCTGGGCCCTGATGGGGGATCAGCCCCAGCATTTT CAWALMGDQPQHF
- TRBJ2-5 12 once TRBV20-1 TGCAGTGCTAAAGGGGACCAAGAGACCCAGTACTTC CSAKGDQETQYF
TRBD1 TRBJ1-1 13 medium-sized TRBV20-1 TGCAGTGCTAGCCTACACAGGGGAACTGAAGCTTTCTTT CSASLHRGTEAFF